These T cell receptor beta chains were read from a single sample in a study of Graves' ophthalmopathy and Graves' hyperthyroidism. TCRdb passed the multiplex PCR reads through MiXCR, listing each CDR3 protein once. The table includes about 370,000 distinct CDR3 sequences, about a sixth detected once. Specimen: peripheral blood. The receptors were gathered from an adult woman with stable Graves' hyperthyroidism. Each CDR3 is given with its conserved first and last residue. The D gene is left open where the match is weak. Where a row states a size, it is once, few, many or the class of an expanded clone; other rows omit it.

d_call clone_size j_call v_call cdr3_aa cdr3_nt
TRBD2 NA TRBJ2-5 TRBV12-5 CASGPGTTSGVETQYF TGTGCTAGTGGTCCCGGGACTACCAGCGGGGTGGAGACCCAGTACTTC
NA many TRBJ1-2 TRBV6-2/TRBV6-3 CASSYPAVSDFANYGYTF TGTGCCAGCAGTTACCCCGCGGTGTCAGACTTCGCTAACTATGGCTACACCTTC
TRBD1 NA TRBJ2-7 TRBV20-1 CSARETGGTYEQYF TGCAGTGCTAGAGAGACAGGGGGCACCTACGAGCAGTACTTC
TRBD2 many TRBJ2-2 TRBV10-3 CAISETSGRVTGELFF TGTGCCATCAGTGAGACTAGCGGGAGAGTTACGGGGGAGCTGTTTTTT
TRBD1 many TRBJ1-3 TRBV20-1 CSALQGARGNTIYF TGCAGTGCTCTACAGGGGGCAAGAGGAAACACCATATATTTT
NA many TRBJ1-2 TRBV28 CASSLLGGSGYGYTF TGTGCCAGCAGTCTCCTTGGGGGGTCGGGCTATGGCTACACCTTC
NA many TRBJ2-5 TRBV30 CAWVEGTLGETQYF TGTGCCTGGGTAGAGGGAACATTGGGGGAGACCCAGTACTTC
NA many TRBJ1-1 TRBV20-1 CSANRALEDTEAFF TGCAGTGCTAACCGGGCCCTGGAGGACACTGAAGCTTTCTTT
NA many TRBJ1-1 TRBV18 CASSRAGRTEAFF TGTGCCAGCTCACGGGCAGGACGCACTGAAGCTTTCTTT
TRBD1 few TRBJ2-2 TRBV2 CASRPGQGSLNPNTGELFF TGTGCCAGCAGGCCGGGACAGGGAAGCCTTAACCCTAACACCGGGGAGCTGTTTTTT
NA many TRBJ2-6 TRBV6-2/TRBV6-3 CASRISVSGANVLTF TGTGCCAGCAGAATAAGTGTCTCTGGGGCCAACGTCCTGACTTTC
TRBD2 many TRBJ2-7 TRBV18 CASSRGSGSYEQYF TGTGCCAGCTCACGGGGTAGCGGGAGCTACGAGCAGTACTTC
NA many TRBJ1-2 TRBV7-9 CASSLKQLSYTF TGTGCCAGCAGCTTAAAACAGTTAAGCTACACCTTC